The clone carrying this T cell receptor beta chain was seen repeatedly, ten times or more. Its antigen is currently unknown. One junction end disagrees with the germline gene, perhaps due to a read error. This sample is part of a study of CD8+CD57+ T cells in acquired aplastic anemia. Study details: CD4+ cell libraries from healthy donors averaged approximately 9.9 million reads.

General observations from the study: Between patients and controls, CD8+ Simpson's diversity did not vary significantly. The number of CD8+ CDR3 sequences shared by patients and controls was around 30.

Genomic DNA, the template, was used for profiling of the TCR beta VDJ and CDR3. TCRdb reprocessed the reads with MiXCR, giving one entry per CDR3 protein. The sample includes about 220,000 distinct CDR3 sequences, roughly 35% seen only once; the top ten take 0.95% to 1.2%. The CDR3 has 14 residues. Germline lookup yields CDR1 SNHLY and CDR2 FYNNEI. This receptor was obtained from a human donor in good health, serving as a control. The chain joins TRBV2 to TRBJ2-5; a possible D gene is TRBD1 (5 bases). Sequencing used sorted CD4+, CD8+, or CD8+CD57+ T cells (not recorded which) from PBMCs. Here the CDR3 DNA reads TGTGCCAGCTGTGACAGCGAGTACCAAGAGACCCAGTACTTC. Amino acids: CASCDSEYQETQYF.